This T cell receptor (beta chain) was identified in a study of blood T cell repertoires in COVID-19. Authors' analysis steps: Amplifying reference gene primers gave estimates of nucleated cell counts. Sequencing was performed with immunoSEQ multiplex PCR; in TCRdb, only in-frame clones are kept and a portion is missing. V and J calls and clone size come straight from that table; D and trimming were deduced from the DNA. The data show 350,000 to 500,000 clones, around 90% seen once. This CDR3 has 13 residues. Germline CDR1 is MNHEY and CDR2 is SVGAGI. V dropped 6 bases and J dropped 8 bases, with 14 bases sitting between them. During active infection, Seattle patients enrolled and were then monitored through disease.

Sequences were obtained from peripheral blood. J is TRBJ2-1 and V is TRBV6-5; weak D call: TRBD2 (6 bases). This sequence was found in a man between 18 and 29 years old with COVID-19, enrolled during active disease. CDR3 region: CASRGLSGYEQFF. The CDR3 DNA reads TGTGCCAGCAGGGGACTCTCTGGGTATGAGCAGTTCTTC.